The TCR beta chain under discussion was sequenced for a study of cytomegalovirus exposure and HLA in healthy donors. Study-level points and caveats: Reportedly, fewer N-insertions than the approximately 680-donor mean appeared in an Asian-associated ancestry cluster in a later analysis. 16,951 TCR beta sequences were associated with HLA alleles at 0.05 false discovery rate in a later analysis.

CDR3 size: 16 residues. Germline assignment: CDR1 ENHRY and CDR2 SYGVKD. Trimming cost V 0 bases and J 1 base, with 10 bases left between them. This clone was picked up one time. What it recognizes is unknown. 13 Jbeta primers and 60 Vbeta primers were used for the PCR. TCRdb's copy holds only in-frame clones and misses some; the assay was immunoSEQ multiplex PCR. Of over 150,000 clones in the sample, about four fifths were seen once. This TCR derives from a woman aged 25 to 39 in good health and CMV-seropositive. What was sequenced was PBMCs. The rearrangement links TRBV10-3 to TRBJ2-1; perhaps TRBD1 as D (5 bases). Here the CDR3 reads CAISESVTASYNEQFF. The CDR3 bases are TGTGCCATCAGTGAGTCCGTGACAGCTTCCTACAATGAGCAGTTCTTC.